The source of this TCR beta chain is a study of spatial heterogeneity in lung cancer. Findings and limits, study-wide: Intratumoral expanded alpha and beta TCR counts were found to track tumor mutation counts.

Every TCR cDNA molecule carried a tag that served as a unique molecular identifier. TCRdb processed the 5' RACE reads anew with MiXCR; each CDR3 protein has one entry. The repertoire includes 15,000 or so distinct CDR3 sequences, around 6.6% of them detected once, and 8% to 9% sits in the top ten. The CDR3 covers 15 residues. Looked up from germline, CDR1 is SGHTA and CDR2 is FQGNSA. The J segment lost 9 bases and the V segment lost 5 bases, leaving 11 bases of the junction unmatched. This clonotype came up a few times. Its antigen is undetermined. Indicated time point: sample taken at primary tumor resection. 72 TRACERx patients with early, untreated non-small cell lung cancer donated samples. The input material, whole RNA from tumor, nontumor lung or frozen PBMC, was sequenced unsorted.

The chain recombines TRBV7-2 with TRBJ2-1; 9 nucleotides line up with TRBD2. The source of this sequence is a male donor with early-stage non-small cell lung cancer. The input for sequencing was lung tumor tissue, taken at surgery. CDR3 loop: CASSPTAGGYGEQFF. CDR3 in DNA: TGTGCCAGCAGCCCGACGGCGGGGGGGTATGGTGAGCAGTTCTTC.